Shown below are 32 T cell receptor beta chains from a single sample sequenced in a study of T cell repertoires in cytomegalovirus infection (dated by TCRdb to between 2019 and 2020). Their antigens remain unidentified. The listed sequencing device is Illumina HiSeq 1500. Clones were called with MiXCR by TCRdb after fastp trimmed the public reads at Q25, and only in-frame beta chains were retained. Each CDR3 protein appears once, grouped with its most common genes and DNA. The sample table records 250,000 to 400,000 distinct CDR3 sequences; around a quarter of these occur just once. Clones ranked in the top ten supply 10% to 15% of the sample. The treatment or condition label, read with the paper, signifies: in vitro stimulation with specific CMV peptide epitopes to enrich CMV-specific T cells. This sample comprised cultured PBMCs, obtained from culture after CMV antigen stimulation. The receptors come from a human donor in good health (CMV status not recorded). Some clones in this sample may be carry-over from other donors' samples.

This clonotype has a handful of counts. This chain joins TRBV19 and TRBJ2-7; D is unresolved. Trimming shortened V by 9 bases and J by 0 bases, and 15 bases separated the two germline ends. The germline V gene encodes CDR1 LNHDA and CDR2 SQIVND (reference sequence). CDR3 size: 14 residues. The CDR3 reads CASRRMPSSYEQYF. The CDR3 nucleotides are TGTGCCAGCAGACGGATGCCTTCCTCCTACGAGCAGTACTTC.

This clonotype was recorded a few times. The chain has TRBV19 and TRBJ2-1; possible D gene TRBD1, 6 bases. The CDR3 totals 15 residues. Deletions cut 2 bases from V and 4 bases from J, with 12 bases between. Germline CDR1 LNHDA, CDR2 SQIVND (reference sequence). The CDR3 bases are TGTGCCAGTAGTATAAGTGGACAGATATACAATGAGCAGTTCTTC. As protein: CASSISGQIYNEQFF.

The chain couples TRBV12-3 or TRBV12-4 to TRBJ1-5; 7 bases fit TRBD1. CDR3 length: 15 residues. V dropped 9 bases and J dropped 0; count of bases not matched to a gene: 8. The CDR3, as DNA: TGTGCCAGTAGAATACAGGGGAATAGCAATCAGCCCCAGCATTTT. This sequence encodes CASRIQGNSNQPQHF.

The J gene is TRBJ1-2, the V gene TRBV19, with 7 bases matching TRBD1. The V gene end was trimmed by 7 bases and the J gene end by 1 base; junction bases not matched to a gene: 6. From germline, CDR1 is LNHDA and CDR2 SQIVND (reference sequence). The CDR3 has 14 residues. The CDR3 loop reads CASITGDGNYGYTF. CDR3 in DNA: TGTGCCAGTATCACAGGGGACGGTAACTATGGCTACACCTTC.

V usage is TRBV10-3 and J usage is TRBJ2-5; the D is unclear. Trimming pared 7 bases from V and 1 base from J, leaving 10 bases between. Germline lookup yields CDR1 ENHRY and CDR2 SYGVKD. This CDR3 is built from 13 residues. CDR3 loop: CAITDGLQETQYF. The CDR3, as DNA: TGTGCCATCACCGACGGTCTCCAAGAGACCCAGTACTTC.

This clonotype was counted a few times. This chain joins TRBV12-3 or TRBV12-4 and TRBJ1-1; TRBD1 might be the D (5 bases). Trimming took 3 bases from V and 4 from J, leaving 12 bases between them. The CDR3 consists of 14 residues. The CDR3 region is CASSLGGSFTEAFF. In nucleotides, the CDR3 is TGTGCCAGCAGTTTGGGGGGGTCCTTCACTGAAGCTTTCTTT.

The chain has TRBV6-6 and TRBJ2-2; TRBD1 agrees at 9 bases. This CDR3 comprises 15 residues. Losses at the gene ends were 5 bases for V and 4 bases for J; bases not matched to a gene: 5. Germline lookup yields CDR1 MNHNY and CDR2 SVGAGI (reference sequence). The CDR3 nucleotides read TGTGCCAGCAGTACAGGGGGCGGGCGCACCGGGGAGCTGTTTTTT. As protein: CASSTGGGRTGELFF.

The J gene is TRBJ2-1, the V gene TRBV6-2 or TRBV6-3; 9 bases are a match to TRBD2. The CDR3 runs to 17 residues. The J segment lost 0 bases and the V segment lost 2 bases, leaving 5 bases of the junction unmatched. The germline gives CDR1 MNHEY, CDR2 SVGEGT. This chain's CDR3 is CASSYRLAEISYNEQFF. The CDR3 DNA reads TGTGCCAGCAGTTACCGACTAGCGGAAATCTCCTACAATGAGCAGTTCTTC.

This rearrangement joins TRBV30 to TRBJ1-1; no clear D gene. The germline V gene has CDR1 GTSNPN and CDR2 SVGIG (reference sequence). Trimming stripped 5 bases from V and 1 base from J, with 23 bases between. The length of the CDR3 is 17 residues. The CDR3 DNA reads TGTGCCTGGGCTCTTCGTGGACCGGGTGGAGGGAACACTGAAGCTTTCTTT. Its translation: CAWALRGPGGGNTEAFF.

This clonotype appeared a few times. The CDR3 bases are TGTGCCAGCAGCCAAGATCATGGACAGGCGGTGCAGTACTTC. Encoded protein: CASSQDHGQAVQYF. The V and J genes are TRBV4-2 and TRBJ2-7, with 7 bases that match TRBD1. The ends lost 0 bases at V and 9 bases at J; junction bases unmatched: 8. Germline V gene data show CDR1 as LGHNA and CDR2 as YNFKEQ. There are 14 residues in the CDR3.

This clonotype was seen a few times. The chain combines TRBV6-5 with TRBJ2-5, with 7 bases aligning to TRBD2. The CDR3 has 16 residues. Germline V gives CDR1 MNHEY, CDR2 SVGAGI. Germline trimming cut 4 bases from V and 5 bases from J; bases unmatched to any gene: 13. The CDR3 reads CASSFRVGTKGETQYF. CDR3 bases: TGTGCCAGCAGTTTCCGAGTCGGGACTAAGGGGGAGACCCAGTACTTC.

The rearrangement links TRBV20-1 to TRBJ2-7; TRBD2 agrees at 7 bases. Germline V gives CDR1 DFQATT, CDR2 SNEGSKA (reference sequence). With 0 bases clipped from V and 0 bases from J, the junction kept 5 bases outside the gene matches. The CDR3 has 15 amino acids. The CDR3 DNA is TGCAGTGCTAGAGATAGGGCTAGCGGCTCCTACGAGCAGTACTTC. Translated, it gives CSARDRASGSYEQYF.

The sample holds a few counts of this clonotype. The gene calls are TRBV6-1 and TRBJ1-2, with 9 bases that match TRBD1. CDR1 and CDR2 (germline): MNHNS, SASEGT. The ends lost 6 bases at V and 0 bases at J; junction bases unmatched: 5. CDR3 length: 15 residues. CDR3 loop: CASSPQGAANYGYTF. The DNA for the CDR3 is TGTGCCAGCAGCCCACAGGGGGCCGCTAACTATGGCTACACCTTC.

CDR3 in DNA: TGTGCCAGCAGCGTCTTAGGGACAGACCCTGAAGCTTTCTTT. Its protein is CASSVLGTDPEAFF. The V call is TRBV7-9, the J call TRBJ1-1; 7 bases are a match to TRBD1. Germline lookup yields CDR1 SEHNR and CDR2 FQNEAQ (reference sequence). CDR3 length equals 14 residues. After removal of 5 bases from V and 6 bases from J, the junction contained 9 bases not matched to a gene. Full variable domain (rest looked up from reference TRBV7-9 and TRBJ1-1): DTGVSQNPRHKITKRGQNVTFRCDPISEHNRLYWYRQTLGQGPEFLTYFQNEAQLEKSRLLSDRFSAERPKGSFSTLEIQRTEQGDSAMYLCASSVLGTDPEAFFGQGTRLTVV.

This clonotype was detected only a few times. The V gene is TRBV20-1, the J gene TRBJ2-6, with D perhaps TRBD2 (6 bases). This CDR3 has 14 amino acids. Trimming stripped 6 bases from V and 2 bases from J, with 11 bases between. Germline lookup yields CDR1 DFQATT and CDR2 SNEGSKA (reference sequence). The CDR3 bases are TGCAGTGCGACCCCGGGGGCTGGGGCCAACGTCCTGACTTTC. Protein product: CSATPGAGANVLTF.

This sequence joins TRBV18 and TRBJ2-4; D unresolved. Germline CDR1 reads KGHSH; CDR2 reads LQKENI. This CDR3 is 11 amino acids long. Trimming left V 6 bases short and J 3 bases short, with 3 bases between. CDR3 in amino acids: CASSDKNIQYF. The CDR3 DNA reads TGTGCCAGCTCGGACAAAAACATTCAGTACTTC.

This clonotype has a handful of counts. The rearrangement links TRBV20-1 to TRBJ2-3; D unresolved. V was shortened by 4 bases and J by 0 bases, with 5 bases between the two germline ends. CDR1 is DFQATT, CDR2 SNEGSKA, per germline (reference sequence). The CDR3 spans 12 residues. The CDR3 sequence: CSAKGSTDTQYF. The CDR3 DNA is TGCAGTGCTAAGGGAAGCACAGATACGCAGTATTTT.

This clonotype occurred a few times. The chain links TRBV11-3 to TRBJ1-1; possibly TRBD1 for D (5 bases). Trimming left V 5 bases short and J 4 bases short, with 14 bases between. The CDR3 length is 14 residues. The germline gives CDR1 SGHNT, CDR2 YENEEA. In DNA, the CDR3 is TGTGCCAGCAGCCCCCATGGCGGGACCACTGAAGCTTTCTTT. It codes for CASSPHGGTTEAFF.

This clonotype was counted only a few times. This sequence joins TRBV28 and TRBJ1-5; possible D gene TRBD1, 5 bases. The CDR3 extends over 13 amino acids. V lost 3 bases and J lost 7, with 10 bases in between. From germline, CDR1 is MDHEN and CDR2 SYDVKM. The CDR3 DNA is TGTGCCAGCAGTTTCCAGGGCCTCCAGCCCCAGCATTTT. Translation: CASSFQGLQPQHF.

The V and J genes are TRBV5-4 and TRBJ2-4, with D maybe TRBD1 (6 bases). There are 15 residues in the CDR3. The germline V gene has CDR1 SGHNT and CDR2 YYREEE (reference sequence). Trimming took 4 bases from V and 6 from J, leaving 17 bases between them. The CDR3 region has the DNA TGTGCCAGCAGCCCCCCAGGGGAGTTGCGAAACATTCAGTACTTC. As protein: CASSPPGELRNIQYF.

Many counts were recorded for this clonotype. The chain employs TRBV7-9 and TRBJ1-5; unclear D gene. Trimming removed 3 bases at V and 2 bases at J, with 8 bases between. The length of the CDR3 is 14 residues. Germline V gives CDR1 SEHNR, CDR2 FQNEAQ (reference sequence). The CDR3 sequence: CASSFSVGNQPQHF. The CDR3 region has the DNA TGTGCCAGCAGCTTTAGTGTCGGCAATCAGCCCCAGCATTTT.

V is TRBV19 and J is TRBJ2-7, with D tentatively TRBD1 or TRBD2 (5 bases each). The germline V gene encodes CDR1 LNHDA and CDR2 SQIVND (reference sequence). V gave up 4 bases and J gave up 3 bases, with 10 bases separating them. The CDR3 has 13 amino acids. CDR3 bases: TGTGCCAGTAGTACGGCGAGGGGCTACGAGCAGTACTTC. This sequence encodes CASSTARGYEQYF.

The CDR3 DNA reads as TGTGCCAGCAGATCCCAGGGAGGGCACGTGGATACGCAGTATTTT. This codes for CASRSQGGHVDTQYF. The V call is TRBV5-4, the J call TRBJ2-3, with 7 bases matching TRBD2. After removal of 5 bases from V and 6 bases from J, the junction contained 12 bases not matched to a gene. Germline assignment: CDR1 SGHNT and CDR2 YYREEE (reference sequence). The length of the CDR3 is 15 residues.

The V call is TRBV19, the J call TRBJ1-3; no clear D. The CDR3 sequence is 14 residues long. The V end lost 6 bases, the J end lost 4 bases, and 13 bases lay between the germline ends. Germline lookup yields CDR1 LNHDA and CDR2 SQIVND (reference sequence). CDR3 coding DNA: TGTGCCAGTAGCCAAAGGACGGCGGGAAACACCATATATTTT. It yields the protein CASSQRTAGNTIYF.

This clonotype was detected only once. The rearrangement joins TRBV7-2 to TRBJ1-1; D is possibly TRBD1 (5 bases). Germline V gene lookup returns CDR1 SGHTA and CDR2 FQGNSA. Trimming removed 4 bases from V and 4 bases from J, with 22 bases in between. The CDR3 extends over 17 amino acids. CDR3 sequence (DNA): TGTGCCAGCAGCTCTTGGGGGGATTTGGTCGAGGTCACTGAAGCTTTCTTT. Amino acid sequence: CASSSWGDLVEVTEAFF.

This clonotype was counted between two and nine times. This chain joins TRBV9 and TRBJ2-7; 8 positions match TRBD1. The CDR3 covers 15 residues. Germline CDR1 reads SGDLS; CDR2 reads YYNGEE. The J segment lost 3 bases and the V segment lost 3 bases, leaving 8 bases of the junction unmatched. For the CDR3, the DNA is TGTGCCAGCAGCGCGCATTCCGGACAGGGCTACGAGCAGTACTTC. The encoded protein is CASSAHSGQGYEQYF.

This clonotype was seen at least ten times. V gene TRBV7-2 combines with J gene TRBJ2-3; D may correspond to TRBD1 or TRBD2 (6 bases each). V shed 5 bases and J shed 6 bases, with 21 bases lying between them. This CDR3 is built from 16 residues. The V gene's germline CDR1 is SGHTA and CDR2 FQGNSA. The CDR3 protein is CASSRGATPGEDTQYF. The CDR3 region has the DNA TGTGCCAGCAGCAGGGGGGCTACGCCCGGGGAGGATACGCAGTATTTT.

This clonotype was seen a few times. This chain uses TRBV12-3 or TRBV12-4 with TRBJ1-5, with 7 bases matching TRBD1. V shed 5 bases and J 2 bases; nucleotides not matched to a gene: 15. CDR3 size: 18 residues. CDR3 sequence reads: CASSPVGTGVFGNQPQHF. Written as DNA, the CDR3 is TGTGCCAGCAGTCCAGTGGGTACAGGGGTTTTTGGCAATCAGCCCCAGCATTTT.

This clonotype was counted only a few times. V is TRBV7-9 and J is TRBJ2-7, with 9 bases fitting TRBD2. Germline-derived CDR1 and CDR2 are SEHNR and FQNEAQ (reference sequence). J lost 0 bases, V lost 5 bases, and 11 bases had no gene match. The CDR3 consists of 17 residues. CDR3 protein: CASSGITRTSVSYEQYF. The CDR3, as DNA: TGTGCCAGCAGCGGAATAACTAGGACTAGCGTCTCCTACGAGCAGTACTTC.

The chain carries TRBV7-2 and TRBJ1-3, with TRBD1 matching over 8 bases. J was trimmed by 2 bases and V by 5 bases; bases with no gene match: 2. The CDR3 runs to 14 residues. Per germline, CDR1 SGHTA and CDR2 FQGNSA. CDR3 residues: CASSTRGPGNTIYF. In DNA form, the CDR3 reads TGTGCCAGCAGCACCAGGGGGCCTGGAAACACCATATATTTT.

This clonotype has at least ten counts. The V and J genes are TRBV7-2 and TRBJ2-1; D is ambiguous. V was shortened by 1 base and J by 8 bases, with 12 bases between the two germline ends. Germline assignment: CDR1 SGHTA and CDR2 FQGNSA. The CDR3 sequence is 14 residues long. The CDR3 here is CASSLDGVLDEQFF. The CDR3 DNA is TGTGCCAGCAGCTTAGATGGGGTTTTGGATGAGCAGTTCTTC.

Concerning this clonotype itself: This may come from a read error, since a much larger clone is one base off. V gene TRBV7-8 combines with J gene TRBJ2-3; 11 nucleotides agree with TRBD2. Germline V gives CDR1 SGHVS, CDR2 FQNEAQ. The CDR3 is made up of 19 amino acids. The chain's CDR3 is CASSRMGLLSGRDTVTQYF. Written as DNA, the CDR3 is TGTGCCAGCAGCCGGATGGGGTTGCTTAGCGGGAGGGACACAGTTACGCAGTATTTT.